These 26 T cell receptor beta chains came from one sample sequenced in a study of read filtering for tumor transcriptome and immune sequencing. This library used roughly 0.4 ug RNA and molecular barcoded adaptors spanning alpha/delta and beta/gamma chains. TCRdb re-called the reads with MiXCR, one entry per CDR3 protein. The table lists around 20,000 distinct CDR3 sequences, 22% of them singletons. The sequenced sample consisted of a population of CD138-negative cells sorted from bone marrow. The receptors derive from a donor at least 40 years old with multiple myeloma.

This sequence joins TRBV29-1 and TRBJ1-2, with D tentatively TRBD1 (5 bases). Trimming shortened V by 1 base and J by 4 bases, and 7 bases separated the two germline ends. Germline V CDR1 and CDR2: SQVTM, ANQGSEA. This CDR3 comprises 12 residues. CDR3 coding DNA: TGCAGCGTTGAAGGACAGCCCTATGGCTACACCTTC. Protein sequence: CSVEGQPYGYTF.

This clonotype is a singleton in its sample. A much larger clone lies one base from this, so it may be a read error. The chain has TRBV6-6 and TRBJ2-7, with TRBD2 matching 9 bases. The CDR3 contains 15 residues. The V gene's germline CDR1 is MNHNY and CDR2 SVGAGI (reference sequence). The CDR3 sequence: CASSSPGLASYGQYF. The CDR3 DNA follows: TGTGCCAGCAGTTCACCGGGACTAGCCTCCTACGGGCAGTACTTC.

This clonotype was seen many times. This chain connects TRBV6-6 to TRBJ2-5; 10 nucleotides match TRBD2. Looked up from germline, CDR1 is MNHNY and CDR2 is SVGAGI (reference sequence). The CDR3 runs 15 residues. The J segment lost 5 bases and the V segment lost 0 bases, leaving 3 bases of the junction unmatched. The CDR3: CASSYSGLAAETQYF. CDR3 sequence (DNA): TGTGCCAGCAGTTACTCTGGACTAGCGGCGGAGACCCAGTACTTC.

This clonotype is labeled medium-sized. The chain recombines TRBV6-4 with TRBJ2-1; a weak D match, TRBD2 (6 bases). Germline CDR1 MRHNA, CDR2 SNTAGT. Trimming left V 2 bases short and J 8 bases short, with 16 bases between. This CDR3 has 15 amino acids. The CDR3 loop is CASSDSPRGNDEQFF. CDR3 coding DNA: TGTGCCAGCAGTGACAGTCCCCGCGGGAACGATGAGCAGTTCTTC.

This clonotype has a count of ten or more. The chain recombines TRBV28 with TRBJ2-3; D ambiguous. This CDR3 comprises 12 residues. V lost 5 bases and J 4 bases, leaving 7 bases between the germline ends. Germline V gene lookup returns CDR1 MDHEN and CDR2 SYDVKM. The CDR3 sequence: CASSRFPDTQYF. CDR3 in DNA: TGTGCCAGCAGTAGATTCCCAGATACGCAGTATTTT.

This clonotype has ten or more counts. Possible read error: a much larger clone is one base away. Here the CDR3 omits its conserved ending phenylalanine or tryptophan, so a read error is the likely source. The chain couples TRBV29-1 to TRBJ2-7; no reliable D call. The V end lost 0 bases, the J end lost 1 base, and 4 bases lay between the germline ends. The CDR3 runs 12 residues. Germline CDR1 reads SQVTM; CDR2 reads ANQGSEA. The CDR3 protein is CSVEDRSYEQYS. CDR3 sequence (DNA): TGCAGCGTTGAAGATCGATCCTACGAGCAGTACTCC.

This clonotype showed up many times. CDR3 DNA: TGTGCCAGCAGCCGGGTCGTAGGGACCCAGTACTTC. This sequence encodes CASSRVVGTQYF. J is TRBJ2-5 and V is TRBV6-5; D is ambiguous. This CDR3 spans 12 amino acids. Per the germline V gene, CDR1 is MNHEY and CDR2 is SVGAGI. Trimming shortened V by 6 bases and J by 7 bases, and 12 bases separated the two germline ends.

This clonotype was observed at least ten times. This chain connects TRBV18 to TRBJ1-1; D is undetermined. Between the trimmed V and J ends, which lost 6 bases and 1 base, there was a span of 12 bases. The germline CDR1 and CDR2 sequences are KGHSH and LQKENI. This CDR3 is built from 14 residues. The CDR3 DNA is TGTGCCAGCTCCCCGGGGTTGGGGAACACTGAAGCTTTCTTT. Translating it yields CASSPGLGNTEAFF.

This clonotype was counted ten times or more. The chain has TRBV29-1 and TRBJ2-3; D remains ambiguous. Germline V gene data show CDR1 as SQVTM and CDR2 as ANQGSEA. V was shortened by 7 bases and J by 0 bases, with 5 bases between the two germline ends. CDR3 length: 11 residues. CDR3 amino acids: CSERSTDTQYF. The CDR3 DNA follows: TGCAGCGAACGAAGCACAGATACGCAGTATTTT.

This clonotype has only a few counts. This chain uses TRBV6-5 with TRBJ2-5; TRBD1 is a possible D gene (5 bases). CDR1 is MNHEY, CDR2 SVGAGI, per germline. The V and J ends lost 0 bases and 4 bases respectively, with 9 bases between them. The CDR3 loop spans 14 amino acids. CDR3 sequence (DNA): TGTGCCAGCAGTTACTCGACCAGGGCAGAGACCCAGTACTTC. Amino acids: CASSYSTRAETQYF.

This clonotype appeared many times. The rearrangement links TRBV6-6 to TRBJ2-7, with 7 bases matching TRBD1. The CDR3 consists of 15 residues. V shed 5 bases and J 0 bases; nucleotides not matched to a gene: 7. CDR1 and CDR2 (germline): MNHNY, SVGAGI (reference sequence). CDR3 sequence: CASSIPRDSSYEQYF. The CDR3 DNA reads as TGTGCCAGCAGTATCCCCCGGGACAGCTCCTACGAGCAGTACTTC.

V usage is TRBV2 and J usage is TRBJ2-1, with no clear D. The germline gives CDR1 SNHLY, CDR2 FYNNEI. This CDR3 is built from 12 residues. The V end was cut by 4 bases, the J end by 8 bases, with 9 bases between. CDR3 sequence: CASSVIVDEQFF. As DNA, the CDR3 is TGTGCCAGCAGTGTCATTGTGGATGAGCAGTTCTTC.

This clonotype occurred many times. The V call is TRBV6-6, the J call TRBJ2-5, with 7 positions matching TRBD2. The germline V gene encodes CDR1 MNHNY and CDR2 SVGAGI (reference sequence). This CDR3 is 15 amino acids long. Germline trimming cut 6 bases from V and 2 bases from J; bases unmatched to any gene: 9. For the CDR3, the DNA is TGTGCCAGCAGAGCAGGCCCCGGGAGGCAAGAGACCCAGTACTTC. It translates to CASRAGPGRQETQYF.

This clonotype has ten or more counts. This sequence joins TRBV29-1 and TRBJ1-6, with TRBD1 identical over 9 bases. The CDR3 runs to 13 residues. Germline CDR1 SQVTM, CDR2 ANQGSEA. The V segment lost 5 bases and the J segment 11 bases; nucleotides outside the gene matches: 7. The CDR3 bases are TGCAGCGTTCGAACAGGGGGCCGGGCACCCCTCCACTTT. Its protein product is CSVRTGGRAPLHF. Full variable domain (rest looked up from reference TRBV29-1 and TRBJ1-6): SAVISQKPSRDICQRGTSLTIQCQVDSQVTMMFWYRQQPGQSLTLIATANQGSEATYESGFVIDKFPISRPNLTFSTLTVSNMSPEDSSIYLCSVRTGGRAPLHFGNGTRLTVT.

This clonotype rates as medium-sized (0.01 to 0.1%). The chain has TRBV13 and TRBJ2-1; D is uncertain. The germline V and J ends were trimmed by 2 bases and 3 bases, with 17 bases remaining between them. Per the germline V gene, CDR1 is PRHDT and CDR2 is FYEKMQ (reference sequence). There are 17 residues in the CDR3. The CDR3: CASSLSGSWTYYNEQFF. As DNA, the CDR3 is TGTGCCAGCAGCTTAAGTGGCTCCTGGACCTACTACAATGAGCAGTTCTTC.

This clonotype has ten or more counts. The CDR3 DNA is TGTGCCTGGAGGGACTCGAACCCTCTCAATGAGCAGTTCTTC. Residues: CAWRDSNPLNEQFF. This chain joins TRBV30 and TRBJ2-1, with D possibly matching TRBD2 (5 bases). The CDR3 sequence is 14 residues long. Per the germline V gene, CDR1 is GTSNPN and CDR2 is SVGIG (reference sequence). V lost 3 bases to trimming and J lost 6 bases, with 15 bases between them. The variable domain in full, with the rest retrieved from reference TRBV30 and TRBJ2-1, is SQTIHQWPATLVQPVGSPLSLECTVEGTSNPNLYWYRQAAGRGLQLLFYSVGIGQISSEVPQNLSASRPQDRQFILSSKKLLLSDSGFYLCAWRDSNPLNEQFFGPGTRLTVL.

This clonotype was counted many times. J is TRBJ2-3 and V is TRBV29-1, with 7 bases identical to TRBD2. V was clipped by 7 bases and J by 5 bases; unmatched bases: 6. This CDR3 has 12 amino acids. Germline CDR1 SQVTM, CDR2 ANQGSEA. CDR3 in DNA: TGCAGCGGAAGGTCGGGGGGAGATACGCAGTATTTT. Its translation is CSGRSGGDTQYF.

By proportion, this clonotype is large. The chain combines TRBV28 with TRBJ2-3, with TRBD2 identical over 10 bases. CDR1 is MDHEN and CDR2 is SYDVKM in the germline V gene. Trimming took 2 bases from V and 2 from J; bases not matched to a gene: 4. This CDR3 region has 16 residues. Written as DNA, the CDR3 is TGTGCCAGCAGTTTAGGTAGCGGGAGGCTCACAGATACGCAGTATTTT. This encodes CASSLGSGRLTDTQYF. Variable domain in full (rest from reference TRBV28 and TRBJ2-3): DVKVTQSSRYLVKRTGEKVFLECVQDMDHENMFWYRQDPGLGLRLIYFSYDVKMKEKGDIPEGYSVSREKKERFSLILESASTNQTSMYLCASSLGSGRLTDTQYFGPGTRLTVL.

This chain connects TRBV12-3 or TRBV12-4 to TRBJ2-1; TRBD2 agrees at 8 bases. This CDR3 is 16 amino acids long. V was pared by 8 bases and J by 4 bases, with 13 bases of the junction left unmatched. CDR3 DNA: TGTGCCAGCGCTGGGGTAAAGCGGGAGACATACAATGAGCAGTTCTTC. Its protein product is CASAGVKRETYNEQFF.

This clonotype was seen only a few times. The chain is built from TRBV7-2 and TRBJ2-4; 10 bases align to TRBD1. The CDR3 consists of 19 residues. Germline-derived CDR1 and CDR2 are SGHTA and FQGNSA. V shed 5 bases and J 2 bases; nucleotides not matched to a gene: 15. CDR3 in amino acids: CASSQEGQGRATTKNIQYF. CDR3 DNA sequence: TGTGCCAGCAGCCAGGAGGGACAGGGGAGGGCTACGACCAAAAACATTCAGTACTTC.

This clonotype appeared many times. This chain joins TRBV28 and TRBJ2-1, with D hard to call. Germline values: CDR1 MDHEN, CDR2 SYDVKM. This CDR3 region has 14 residues. Trimming left V 6 bases short and J 1 base short, with 10 bases between. CDR3 amino acids: CASRLGDSYNEQFF. In DNA form, the CDR3 reads TGTGCCAGCAGGTTAGGAGATTCCTACAATGAGCAGTTCTTC. Supplemented by reference TRBV28 and TRBJ2-1, the full variable domain reads DVKVTQSSRYLVKRTGEKVFLECVQDMDHENMFWYRQDPGLGLRLIYFSYDVKMKEKGDIPEGYSVSREKKERFSLILESASTNQTSMYLCASRLGDSYNEQFFGPGTRLTVL.

The chain has TRBV29-1 and TRBJ2-3; a weak D match, TRBD2 (5 bases). The germline CDR1 and CDR2 sequences are SQVTM and ANQGSEA. V was trimmed by 5 bases and J by 2 bases, leaving 11 bases between them. The CDR3 runs to 13 residues. The DNA for the CDR3 is TGCAGCGTTACATCGAGGGACACAGATACGCAGTATTTT. It is translated as CSVTSRDTDTQYF.

This clonotype was observed a few times. The genes are TRBV5-1 and TRBJ2-2, with TRBD2 as a possible D gene (6 bases). Trimming removed 0 bases from V and 5 bases from J, with 8 bases in between. CDR1 SGHRS and CDR2 YFSETQ come from the germline V gene. The length of the CDR3 is 14 residues. CDR3 nucleotide sequence: TGCGCCAGCAGCTTGGACGGGAGTACCGGGGAGCTGTTTTTT. Amino acid sequence: CASSLDGSTGELFF.

This clonotype was detected ten times or more. This rearrangement joins TRBV28 to TRBJ2-1, with TRBD1 matching over 9 bases. This CDR3 spans 16 amino acids. Germline V gene sequence: CDR1 MDHEN, CDR2 SYDVKM. Trimming cost V 5 bases and J 4 bases; bases outside gene matches: 9. The DNA for the CDR3 is TGTGCCAGCAGTGGTCCACAGGGGGCCCGATACAATGAGCAGTTCTTC. This gives the protein CASSGPQGARYNEQFF.

This clonotype has ten or more counts. The chain links TRBV13 to TRBJ2-5; no definite D call. Deletions cut 4 bases from V and 2 bases from J, with 5 bases between. CDR3 length: 12 amino acids. CDR1 is PRHDT and CDR2 is FYEKMQ in the germline V gene (reference sequence). CDR3 nucleotides: TGTGCCAGCAGCTACGGACAAGAGACCCAGTACTTC. Translating it yields CASSYGQETQYF.

This clonotype came up many times. CDR3 nucleotide sequence: TGTGCCACCAGTGCCTTGACTAGCGGGAGATGGAATGAGCAGTTCTTC. This gives the protein CATSALTSGRWNEQFF. The chain employs TRBV24-1 and TRBJ2-1; 12 nucleotides match TRBD2. Germline loops: CDR1 KGHDR, CDR2 SFDVKD. V shed 5 bases and J 7 bases; nucleotides not matched to a gene: 8. The CDR3 extends over 16 amino acids.